This T cell receptor (beta chain) is drawn from a study of spatial heterogeneity in lung cancer. Study as a whole: Detected sequences consistently included more beta-chain ones than alpha-chain ones. On average, each unique TCR and UMI combination appeared more than ten times in raw reads.

General study findings and limits: TCRs found ubiquitously expanded in tumor appeared in blood more at resection than at follow-up.

Via MiXCR, TCRdb re-called the 5' RACE reads, giving one row per CDR3 protein. The sample lists 35,000 or so distinct CDR3 sequences, 4% to 6% occurring once. The germline V and J ends were trimmed by 9 bases and 9 bases, with 17 bases remaining between them. CDR1 is MNHEY, CDR2 SVGEGT, per germline. CDR3 length: 12 residues. This clonotype was observed many times. Antigen specificity is unknown. Sample time point: sample taken at primary tumor resection. In each case, whole RNA from tumor, nontumor lung or frozen PBMC was sequenced unsorted. Patients with untreated early-stage non-small cell lung cancer, numbering 72, were the donors.

Material: PBMCs, obtained at surgery. The chain links TRBV6-2 or TRBV6-3 to TRBJ1-1; a weak D match, TRBD1 (5 bases). The sequence came from a female donor with early-stage non-small cell lung cancer. CDR3 sequence: CASRVGELQAFF. In DNA, the CDR3 is TGTGCCAGTAGGGTGGGGGAGCTGCAAGCTTTCTTT.